A single sample gave rise to the 32 T cell receptor beta chains below, sequenced in a study of blood T cells in healthy people across ages (dated by TCRdb to 2015 to 2017). Library method: 5' RACE. Sequencing used an Illumina HiSeq 2500. A second roughly 6 to 11 cycle PCR used a sample-barcoded 5' primer and a J-beta primer mix. TCRdb passed the public sequencing reads through fastp at Q25 and MiXCR, retaining productive beta sequences. A single entry per CDR3 protein holds the most common genes and DNA from its merged rows. This sample lists 700,000 to 950,000 distinct CDR3 sequences; around 46% were detected once. The ten top clones hold under 25% of the sample. The sequenced sample consisted of blood. The receptors were gathered from a woman aged 55-75 years in good health.

The rearrangement uses TRBV12-3 or TRBV12-4 and TRBJ1-5; TRBD1 is a possible D gene (5 bases). V was pared by 8 bases and J by 3 bases, with 11 bases between. This CDR3 region has 13 residues. The chain's CDR3 is CASQGLANQPQHF. In nucleotides, the CDR3 is TGTGCCAGCCAGGGACTCGCCAATCAGCCCCAGCATTTT.

As regards this clonotype: This clone may be a read error of a much larger clone one base away. This chain links TRBV10-3 with TRBJ1-2, with D possibly matching TRBD1 (6 bases). The CDR3 is 12 amino acids. From germline, CDR1 is ENHRY and CDR2 SYGVKD. V was shortened by 3 bases and J by 8 bases, with 10 bases between the two germline ends. In DNA, the CDR3 is TGTGCCATCAGTGAAGCGGACAGAGGCTACACCTTC. It translates to CAISEADRGYTF.

The J gene is TRBJ1-2, the V gene TRBV20-1, with D possibly matching TRBD1 (5 bases). The germline gives CDR1 DFQATT, CDR2 SNEGSKA (reference sequence). V lost 6 bases, J lost 4 bases, and 15 bases lay in between. The CDR3 length is 13 residues. The chain's CDR3 is CSAVGRGSYGYTF. CDR3 in DNA: TGCAGTGCCGTTGGCCGGGGCTCCTATGGCTACACCTTC.

This chain connects TRBV9 to TRBJ1-6; D remains ambiguous. V was pared by 4 bases and J by 10 bases, with 15 bases between. This CDR3 spans 14 amino acids. Germline V gene lookup returns CDR1 SGDLS and CDR2 YYNGEE. Here the CDR3 reads CASSPGSARSPLHF. CDR3 DNA sequence: TGTGCCAGCAGCCCCGGGAGTGCGAGGTCACCCCTCCACTTT.

Note on this clonotype: The junction shows a germline mismatch at one end, possibly a read error. The CDR3 coding sequence is TGTGCCAGCACCCGTACGGCAGGGCCGGTTGCCAAAACCATTCAGTACTTC. This translates into CASTRTAGPVAKTIQYF. V gene TRBV9 combines with J gene TRBJ2-4, with D possibly being TRBD1 (5 bases). Germline CDR1 is SGDLS and CDR2 is YYNGEE. The CDR3 spans 17 residues.

The chain joins TRBV20-1 to TRBJ2-1; possibly TRBD1 or TRBD2 for D (6 bases each). Trimming removed 2 bases at V and 2 bases at J, with 13 bases between. The CDR3 sequence is 15 residues long. Germline-derived CDR1 and CDR2 are DFQATT and SNEGSKA (reference sequence). DNA of the CDR3: TGCAGTGCTAGAAGGGGGGCCCTCACCTACAATGAGCAGTTCTTC. Translated, it gives CSARRGALTYNEQFF.

The chain combines TRBV7-6 with TRBJ2-1, with D tentatively TRBD1 (5 bases). This CDR3 has 16 amino acids. CDR1 is SGHVS and CDR2 is FNYEAQ in the germline V gene. V was cut by 0 bases and J by 0 bases, with 9 bases left in between. CDR3 amino acids: CASSLAPDSSYNEQFF. In nucleotides, the CDR3 is TGTGCCAGCAGCTTAGCGCCCGACAGCTCCTACAATGAGCAGTTCTTC.

About this clonotype itself: A much larger clone differs by one base, so this may be a read error. This chain links TRBV5-1 with TRBJ2-5, with 11 bases matching TRBD2. This CDR3 is built from 15 residues. J gave up 11 bases and V 1 base, and 10 bases lay outside the gene matches. From germline, CDR1 is SGHRS and CDR2 YFSETQ. CDR3 in DNA: TGCGCCAGCAGCTTGATGGGACTAGCGGCTAATGAGCAGTACTTC. It specifies CASSLMGLAANEQYF.

V is TRBV28 and J is TRBJ2-5, with 11 bases that match TRBD1. V dropped 4 bases and J dropped 5; count of bases not matched to a gene: 3. This CDR3 comprises 14 residues. Germline V gene lookup returns CDR1 MDHEN and CDR2 SYDVKM. This chain's CDR3 is CASSSGDRGETQYF. The DNA for the CDR3 is TGTGCCAGCAGTTCGGGGGACAGGGGGGAGACCCAGTACTTC.

About this clonotype itself: One end of the junction is discordant with germline, which a read error may explain. The chain has TRBV15 and TRBJ1-3; unclear D gene. Germline V gene lookup returns CDR1 LNHNV and CDR2 YYDKDF (reference sequence). The CDR3 totals 14 residues. The CDR3 DNA is TGTGCCACCAGCGGAGACATTGGTGTGGACACCATATATTTT. As protein: CATSGDIGVDTIYF.

The CDR3 spells CASRPTGRLSGYTF. Written as DNA, the CDR3 is TGTGCCAGCAGACCTACAGGGAGGTTAAGCGGCTACACCTTC. The chain employs TRBV6-5 and TRBJ1-2, with a possible D match to TRBD1 (6 bases). CDR1 MNHEY and CDR2 SVGAGI come from the germline V gene. The ends were cut back, 6 bases at V and 8 bases at J, with 19 bases in the middle. CDR3 length: 14 residues.

The chain has TRBV6-5 and TRBJ2-1, with D perhaps TRBD2 (5 bases). Trimming left V 7 bases short and J 5 bases short, with 18 bases between. Germline CDR1 reads MNHEY; CDR2 reads SVGAGI. CDR3 length: 15 residues. CDR3: CASTRSGPTHNEQFF. The CDR3 DNA reads TGTGCCAGCACCCGGAGCGGACCTACTCACAATGAGCAGTTCTTC.

In this sample, this clonotype turned up once. Being one base from a much bigger clone, this may be a read error. The gene calls are TRBV9 and TRBJ2-3; no clear D. CDR1 is SGDLS and CDR2 is YYNGEE in the germline V gene. The CDR3 sequence is 14 residues long. CDR3 DNA: TGTGTCAGCAGCCCCCTTTTGGTCACAGATACGCAGTATTTT. Translating gives CVSSPLLVTDTQYF.

Note on this clonotype: Mismatch with germline at one junction end may stem from a read error. The chain joins TRBV7-9 to TRBJ2-3; no definite D call. CDR1 is SEHNR and CDR2 is FQNEAQ in the germline V gene (reference sequence). The CDR3 totals 14 residues. CDR3 in amino acids: CTSSTSLEVDTQYF. The CDR3 region has the DNA TGTACCAGCAGTACATCTCTTGAGGTAGATACGCAGTATTTT.

There are a few counts of this clonotype. The rearrangement uses TRBV20-1 and TRBJ2-3; 10 bases fit TRBD2. There are 13 residues in the CDR3. The germline gives CDR1 DFQATT, CDR2 SNEGSKA (reference sequence). Germline trimming cut 8 bases from V and 7 bases from J; bases unmatched to any gene: 9. The CDR3 protein is CSCTGTSVNTQYF. The CDR3 coding sequence is TGCAGTTGCACCGGGACTAGCGTAAATACGCAGTATTTT.

This sequence joins TRBV9 and TRBJ1-4; a weak D match, TRBD1 (6 bases). This CDR3 is 17 amino acids long. Trimming pared 0 bases from V and 0 bases from J, leaving 12 bases between. Germline V lookup: CDR1 SGDLS, CDR2 YYNGEE. The CDR3 DNA follows: TGTGCCAGCAGCGTAGACTCGGACAGATCAACTAATGAAAAACTGTTTTTT. Translated, it gives CASSVDSDRSTNEKLFF.

In its sample, this clonotype was seen many times. J is TRBJ2-7 and V is TRBV5-5; D possibly corresponds to TRBD1 (5 bases). The CDR3 length is 16 residues. In germline, CDR1 is SGHKS, CDR2 YYEKEE (reference sequence). The V gene lost 1 base and the J gene lost 2 bases, with 16 bases spanning the gap. The CDR3 sequence: CASSLMTAAPAYEQYF. The CDR3 DNA is TGTGCCAGCAGCTTGATGACAGCCGCTCCAGCCTACGAGCAGTACTTC.

This clonotype was found a few times. The V and J genes are TRBV28 and TRBJ2-3; D is uncertain. V was trimmed by 4 bases and J by 0 bases, leaving 8 bases between them. Per germline, CDR1 MDHEN and CDR2 SYDVKM. The CDR3 runs to 14 residues. DNA for the CDR3: TGTGCCAGCAGTTCCCCTCACAGCACAGATACGCAGTATTTT. Residues: CASSSPHSTDTQYF.

J is TRBJ2-4 and V is TRBV20-1; 7 nucleotides align to TRBD2. Judging by the DNA end, TRBJ2-7 fits better; the J call may be wrong. This CDR3 is 14 amino acids long. CDR1 is DFQATT and CDR2 is SNEGSKA in the germline V gene (reference sequence). In nucleotides, the CDR3 is TGCAGTGCTAGTCCGGGGAGGGGAGCCTACGAGCAGTACTTC. Its protein product is CSASPGRGAYEQYF.

A few counts support this clonotype. At one end, the junction sequence differs from germline, possibly due to a read error. This chain uses TRBV6-6 with TRBJ2-5; D gene uncertain. Looked up from germline, CDR1 is MNHNY and CDR2 is SVGAGI (reference sequence). The length of the CDR3 is 14 residues. As DNA, the CDR3 is TGTGCCAGCAGTGACTCGAAGTCAGCGAAGACCCAGTACTTC. Its translation: CASSDSKSAKTQYF.

This sequence joins TRBV7-3 and TRBJ2-1; 10 bases match TRBD2. The junction had 6 bases not matched to a gene; V was cut back by 4 bases and J by 6 bases. This CDR3 is 15 amino acids long. Germline CDR1 reads SGHTA; CDR2 reads FQGTGA. The CDR3 here is CASSSGTSVGNEQFF. In nucleotides, the CDR3 is TGTGCCAGCAGCTCAGGGACTAGCGTTGGCAATGAGCAGTTCTTC.

This clonotype was detected only a few times. The V gene is TRBV5-1, the J gene TRBJ2-1; TRBD1 might be the D (5 bases). CDR1 is SGHRS, CDR2 YFSETQ, per germline. The CDR3 runs to 14 residues. The V and J ends lost 7 bases and 8 bases respectively, with 19 bases between them. The CDR3 protein is CASSIGQLQDEQFF. CDR3 bases: TGCGCCAGCTCTATCGGACAACTCCAGGATGAGCAGTTCTTC.

This chain uses TRBV7-2 with TRBJ1-5; D remains unclear. The ends were cut back, 6 bases at V and 2 bases at J, with 11 bases in the middle. This CDR3 contains 14 residues. CDR1 is SGHTA, CDR2 FQGNSA, per germline. The CDR3 nucleotides read TGTACCAGCAGAAGGGAGCCGGGCAATCAGCCCCAGCATTTT. Its translation: CTSRREPGNQPQHF.

At least ten counts were recorded for this clonotype. J is TRBJ2-5 and V is TRBV7-3; D not certain. CDR1 is SGHTA and CDR2 is FQGTGA in the germline V gene. The CDR3 is 14 amino acids. V lost 1 base to trimming and J lost 4 bases, with 10 bases between them. The CDR3 region has the DNA TGTGCCAGCAGCTTAAGGCTAGGAGCAGAGACCCAGTACTTC. This sequence encodes CASSLRLGAETQYF.

The chain combines TRBV12-3 or TRBV12-4 with TRBJ2-1, with 14 bases that match TRBD2. This CDR3 comprises 15 residues. V was pared by 6 bases and J by 15 bases, with 13 bases of the junction left unmatched. DNA for the CDR3: TGTGCCAGCAGCCCGGGACGGACTAGCGGGGGGTTTTTGTTCTTC. Translated: CASSPGRTSGGFLFF.

The chain couples TRBV21-1 to TRBJ1-4. TRBV21-1 corresponds to a pseudogene. This CDR3 region has 14 residues. The CDR3: CASRRAATNEKLFF. The CDR3 DNA follows: TGTGCCAGCAGAAGGGCTGCAACTAATGAAAAACTGTTTTTT.

The chain couples TRBV7-2 to TRBJ2-1; 10 bases map to TRBD1. V trimming: 8 bases; J trimming: 5 bases; junction bases outside the gene matches: 3. The CDR3 is 13 amino acids. Germline CDR1 reads SGHTA; CDR2 reads FQGNSA. CDR3: CASGTGVDNEQFF. The CDR3 DNA reads as TGTGCCAGCGGGACAGGGGTCGACAATGAGCAGTTCTTC.

The chain is built from TRBV10-3 and TRBJ1-4; 12 nucleotides line up with TRBD1. Germline CDR1 reads ENHRY; CDR2 reads SYGVKD. Trimming cost V 6 bases and J 6 bases; bases outside gene matches: 5. CDR3 length: 15 amino acids. In DNA form, the CDR3 reads TGTGCCATCAGGCCGGGACAGGGGGCGGATGAAAAACTGTTTTTT. Translation: CAIRPGQGADEKLFF.

This clonotype was observed a few times. The chain couples TRBV12-3 or TRBV12-4 to TRBJ2-3; D is uncertain. Trimming stripped 5 bases from V and 2 bases from J, with 11 bases between. This CDR3 comprises 14 residues. This CDR3 reads CASSVGGTTDTQYF. The CDR3 nucleotides are TGTGCCAGCAGTGTGGGCGGAACCACAGATACGCAGTATTTT.

CDR3: CASSPGVGLEGETQYF. The CDR3 nucleotides read TGCGCCAGCAGCCCTGGGGTCGGGCTGGAAGGAGAGACCCAGTACTTC. The chain has TRBV4-1 and TRBJ2-5; D remains unclear. V lost 4 bases, J lost 4 bases, and 19 bases lay in between. Germline lookup yields CDR1 MGHRA and CDR2 YSYEKL. The CDR3 has 16 amino acids.

The V call is TRBV29-1, the J call TRBJ2-3, with a tentative D call TRBD1 (6 bases). Germline CDR1 SQVTM, CDR2 ANQGSEA. The CDR3 spans 13 residues. With 5 bases removed from V and 8 bases from J, the gap between germline ends came to 17 bases. In nucleotides, the CDR3 is TGCAGCGTTCCCGCAGAAGGGGGAAGTACGCAGTATTTT. This sequence encodes CSVPAEGGSTQYF.

J is TRBJ2-1 and V is TRBV7-9, with D unclear. Germline V gene lookup returns CDR1 SEHNR and CDR2 FQNEAQ (reference sequence). Trimming removed 6 bases from V and 2 bases from J, with 23 bases in between. The CDR3 contains 18 residues. The CDR3 region has the DNA TGTGCCAGCAGTTCGAGTCCCACCGCTCGTTCTCCCTACAATGAGCAGTTCTTC. It encodes CASSSSPTARSPYNEQFF.